Listed here is a single T cell receptor beta chain. This specimen comes from a study of blood T cell repertoires in COVID-19. Study background: The origin of the acute and convalescent COVID-19 samples was the United States, Italy and Spain. T cells, B-cell-depleted T cells, or PBMCs provided the cDNA or gDNA that served as material.

In the original analysis: Estimation of nucleated cell counts was performed using reference gene primer amplification. Measured with immunoSEQ multiplex PCR; TCRdb has only the in-frame clones, and not every one. The V and J calls and the clone size are those of that table, but D and trimming were determined from the DNA. The data show around 170,000 clones, about 88% seen once. The TCR sequence derives from a man in his sixties with acute or convalescent COVID-19. The material sequenced was peripheral blood.

The CDR3 DNA follows: TGTGCCAGCAGGCCCTCGGGGTCCCGGGGGGCTGGTGGCTACACCTTC. As protein: CASRPSGSRGAGGYTF. The V call is TRBV7-2, the J call TRBJ1-2; tentative D call: TRBD1 (6 bases). Between the trimmed V and J ends, which lost 6 bases and 7 bases, there was a span of 24 bases. This CDR3 is 16 amino acids long. Germline assignment: CDR1 SGHTA and CDR2 FQGNSA. The full variable domain, its missing parts supplied by reference TRBV7-2 and TRBJ1-2, is GAGVSQSPSNKVTEKGKDVELRCDPISGHTALYWYRQSLGQGLEFLIYFQGNSAPDKSGLPSDRFSAERTGGSVSTLTIQRTQQEDSAVYLCASRPSGSRGAGGYTFGSGTRLTVV.